The T cell receptor (beta chain) described here comes from a study of blood T cell repertoires in COVID-19 (dated by TCRdb to the early 2020s). For context, the study as a whole: Collaborator samples came from the United States, Italy and Spain and covered acute and convalescent phases of COVID-19. Samples came from the ongoing ImmuneRACE study (first 160 participants) plus 1,254 subjects from 6 global collaborators. Nearly every sample came with metadata listing a de-identified subject ID, COVID-19 status, age in years and sex. The dataset comprised deeply sampled blood TCRbeta repertoires from subjects exposed to, actively infected with, or recovered from COVID-19. The material from the prospective study consisted of cDNA or gDNA derived from T cells, B-cell-depleted T cells, or PBMCs. A freely available public database, intended as a resource for researchers studying the immune response to SARS-CoV-2, is where the repertoires were released. Where available, HLA class I and class II types were taken from metadata supplied by the sample provider and were not determined by assay-based typing.

The immunoSEQ Assay, a bias-controlled multiplex PCR, was used to amplify TCRbeta CDR3 regions from genomic DNA. From the authors' description of their analysis: Within the assay, amplification of reference gene primers was used to estimate how many nucleated cells each sample contained. Sequence reads were collapsed and filtered to measure the absolute abundance of every unique TCRbeta CDR3 rearrangement. For each sample, productive Simpson clonality was calculated as the square root of Simpson's diversity index over productive rearrangements. Drawn from immuneACCESS, this table holds only the in-frame rearrangements with V and J called that TCRdb kept. Clones are partly lost; checked studies trace under half to an unresolved V gene and leave the rest unexplained. The V and J calls and clone size were taken over from that table, and D and trimming were inferred from the DNA. Counted in this sample were roughly 70,000 clones; roughly three quarters of them appeared once. The biggest ten clones account for just under 6.5% of the sample.

As regards this clone: What antigen it recognizes has not been identified. One base away there is no much larger clone; base qualities are not given.

CDR1 DFQATT and CDR2 SNEGSKA are derived from the germline V gene (reference sequence). The V end loses 7 bases and the J end loses 8 bases, and a stretch of 13 bases separates them. Reading from cysteine to phenylalanine, the CDR3 counts 11 amino acids. Kept here is only the CDR3 DNA, which spans 33 bases and is read in frame from base 1. What the work shows at the level of the full study, not this receptor alone: The quantity of clinical and demographic metadata differed by source and by participant and was supplied without curation.

Whole blood was collected in K2EDTA tubes by collaborating institutions according to the institutions' own protocols. For TCRbeta analysis, collaborators shipped samples in one of three forms: frozen whole blood, isolated PBMCs, or DNA extracted from either of those sample types. The TCR sequence derives from a woman between 55 and 75 years old with acute or convalescent COVID-19. The rearrangement combines TRBV20-1 with TRBJ2-3; no D gene is confidently identified. The sequenced sample was peripheral blood. CDR3 region: CSGDRSFTQYF. The nucleotide sequence reads TGCAGTGGAGATAGAAGCTTTACGCAGTATTTT.